This T cell receptor beta chain comes out of a study of a mutant IDH1 vaccine in newly diagnosed glioma. Turning to the study itself: Patients were started on vaccination 4-6 weeks after radiotherapy alone, or with temozolomide cycles.

From germline, CDR1 is MNHNY and CDR2 SVGAGI (reference sequence). V was pared by 6 bases and J by 4 bases, with 12 bases between. There are 13 residues in the CDR3. The table came from immunoSEQ multiplex PCR; TCRdb's copy has only in-frame clones and leaves some out. Of approximately 43,000 clones in the sample, more than 80% were seen once. Turning to this clone: No antigen is known for it.

Time point meaning: week 35, safety follow-up. In the vaccine, a single dose held 300 ug of the mutant IDH1 20-mer peptide, along with topical imiquimod. Scheduled for weeks 1, 3, 5, 7, 11, 15, 19 and 23, eight vaccinations were given to patients. This receptor was taken from a man between 40 and 49 years old with glioma. Sequenced material: PBMCs, taken from a glioma patient whose treatment included an IDH1 peptide vaccine. The gene calls are TRBV6-6 and TRBJ1-1; maybe TRBD1 (5 bases). The DNA of the CDR3 is TGTGCCAGCAGGGGCGGGGACCTCACTGAAGCTTTCTTT. Amino acid sequence: CASRGGDLTEAFF.